This T cell receptor (beta chain) originates from a study of Ad26.COV2.S vaccination and SARS-CoV-2 variants. Study in general: Once, or twice with 56 days between doses, Ad26.COV2.S was given intramuscularly.

Indicated treatment: approximately 18 received Ad26.COV2.S at low or high dose, single or two shots; about five received placebo; per-sample allocation not given. At day 63 after the first vaccine or placebo injection, samples were drawn. Method: immunoSEQ multiplex PCR; TCRdb's copy keeps in-frame clones and lacks some. The profile shows roughly 410,000 clones, about four fifths of them singletons. Findings of the study overall: An underestimation of total T cell responses may have resulted from the TCR breadth and depth analyses.

In regard to this clone: Its antigen is unidentified.

Trimming removed 4 bases at V and 3 bases at J, with 5 bases between. Germline CDR1 reads SNHLY; CDR2 reads FYNNEI. The CDR3 extends over 12 amino acids. The chain recombines TRBV2 with TRBJ2-3; D is unclear. Source: peripheral blood, taken in a trial of Ad26.COV2.S vaccine versus placebo. The source is a person aged 18 to 65 who received the Ad26.COV2.S COVID-19 vaccine or a placebo. The CDR3 is CASSAGTDTQYF. The CDR3 nucleotides are TGTGCCAGCAGTGCAGGTACAGATACGCAGTATTTT.